The rows below give T cell receptor beta chains drawn from one sample of a study of blood T cell repertoires in COVID-19. The method was immunoSEQ multiplex PCR; TCRdb's version includes in-frame clones alone and lacks a portion of them. Found here are roughly 250,000 clones, nearly 85% of them singletons; the top ten hold 7.5% to 9%. Sequences were obtained from peripheral blood. These receptors originate from a human donor in a cohort sampled during active COVID-19. Each CDR3 is given with its conserved first and last residue. D genes are given only for firm matches. Not all rows give a size; the values are once, few, many and, for expanded clones, a class.

D gene | CDR3 length | J gene | clone size | V gene | CDR3 DNA | CDR3 protein
NA | 15 | TRBJ2-3 | NA | TRBV15 | TGTGCCACCAGCGCCCAGTTGGGGGGTTTAGATACGCAGTATTTT | CATSAQLGGLDTQYF
NA | 11 | TRBJ2-5 | NA | TRBV15 | TGTGCCACCAGCAAGGCGGGGACCCAGTACTTC | CATSKAGTQYF
TRBD1 | 15 | TRBJ2-1 | once | TRBV29-1 | TGCAGCGTTGACACGACAGGGGCCTCCTACAATGAGCAGTTCTTC | CSVDTTGASYNEQFF
NA | 15 | TRBJ2-4 | NA | TRBV28 | TGTGCCAGCAGTGAAACAGGGTTAGCCAAAAACATTCAGTACTTC | CASSETGLAKNIQYF
TRBD1 | 16 | TRBJ1-1 | NA | TRBV7-9 | TGTGCCAGCAGCTTCCGCCCGGGACAGAGTAAGCTTGAAGCTTTCTTT | CASSFRPGQSKLEAFF
NA | 16 | TRBJ2-1 | NA | TRBV7-2 | TGTGCCAGCAGCCCGAGACTAGTTAGATCCTACAATGAGCAGTTCTTC | CASSPRLVRSYNEQFF
TRBD1 | 15 | TRBJ1-6 | NA | TRBV28 | TGTGCCAGCAGTTTATCATCCAGGGGGCATTCACCCCTCCACTTT | CASSLSSRGHSPLHF
NA | 14 | TRBJ2-7 | NA | TRBV24-1 | TGTGCCACGAGAACGACCGGGACAACCTACGAGCAGTACTTC | CATRTTGTTYEQYF
NA | 13 | TRBJ2-2 | NA | TRBV6-4 | TGTGCCAGCAGTGAAACAAACACCGGGGAGCTGTTTTTT | CASSETNTGELFF
NA | 15 | TRBJ1-2 | NA | TRBV25-1 | TGTGCCAGCAGTGAATATGAGGGCCAGGTCTCTGGCTACACCTTC | CASSEYEGQVSGYTF
NA | 12 | TRBJ2-4 | NA | TRBV18 | TGTGCCAGCTCACCAGGAGGGGACATTCAGTACTTC | CASSPGGDIQYF
TRBD2 | 18 | TRBJ2-1 | NA | TRBV14 | TGTGCCAGCAGCCAAGATGAGACTAGCGGGGGTTATTACAATGAGCAGTTCTTC | CASSQDETSGGYYNEQFF
NA | 13 | TRBJ2-3 | NA | TRBV19 | TGTGCCAGTAGTTCGGGGGGCACAGGTACGCAGTATTTT | CASSSGGTGTQYF
TRBD2 | 15 | TRBJ2-7 | NA | TRBV19 | TGTGCCAGTAGCCTAACTAGCGGGGGAACCTACGAGCAGTACTTC | CASSLTSGGTYEQYF
NA | 16 | TRBJ2-5 | NA | TRBV7-2 | TGTGCCAGCAGACAACAGGGGCAAACGCGGGGAGAGACCCAGTACTTC | CASRQQGQTRGETQYF
TRBD2 | 15 | TRBJ2-2 | NA | TRBV5-1 | TGCGCCAGCAGCTCCAGACTAGCGGGTGACGGGGAGCTGTTTTTT | CASSSRLAGDGELFF
NA | 16 | TRBJ2-7 | NA | TRBV6-2/TRBV6-3 | TGTGCCAGCAGTTACGGAGTAGCCAACACTCACTACGAGCAGTACTTC | CASSYGVANTHYEQYF
NA | 15 | TRBJ1-1 | NA | TRBV5-5 | TGTGCCAGCAGCTTGCATCCGGGTTTGAACACTGAAGCTTTCTTT | CASSLHPGLNTEAFF
NA | 12 | TRBJ2-7 | NA | TRBV3-1/TRBV3-2 | TGTGCCAGCAGTCCGGGGGCCTACGAGCAGTACTTC | CASSPGAYEQYF
NA | 13 | TRBJ2-7 | NA | TRBV5-1 | TGCGCCAGCAGCTTGGACATTGGTAACGAGCAGTACTTC | CASSLDIGNEQYF
NA | 15 | TRBJ2-1 | NA | TRBV6-5 | TGTGCCAGCAGTTCCGAGGGGGACACATCCAATGAGCAGTTCTTC | CASSSEGDTSNEQFF
TRBD1 | 13 | TRBJ2-5 | NA | TRBV7-2 | TGTGCCAGCAGCACTCGACAGGGGGTGGCCCAGTACTTC | CASSTRQGVAQYF
TRBD2 | 15 | TRBJ2-5 | few | TRBV25-1 | TGTGCCAGCAGTCCGAGCGGGGGTTCACAAGAGACCCAGTACTTC | CASSPSGGSQETQYF
TRBD2 | 17 | TRBJ2-1 | few | TRBV6-1 | TGTGCCAGCAGTGAACGCCAGCGGGGGGACTCGGAGTATGAGCAGTTCTTC | CASSERQRGDSEYEQFF
TRBD1 | 13 | TRBJ1-1 | NA | TRBV6-5 | TGTGCCTTTCGAGGGGGCATGAACACTGAAGCTTTCTTT | CAFRGGMNTEAFF
TRBD1 | 13 | TRBJ1-5 | NA | TRBV6-5 | TGTGCCAGCCACAGGGGAGGCAATCAGCCCCAGCATTTT | CASHRGGNQPQHF
TRBD1 | 14 | TRBJ2-5 | NA | TRBV28 | TGTGCCAGCAGTAACCGACAGGGACAAGAGACCCAGTACTTC | CASSNRQGQETQYF
NA | 15 | TRBJ1-1 | NA | TRBV7-6 | TGTGCCAGCAGCCCCCAAATAGCTCTGAACACTGAAGCTTTCTTT | CASSPQIALNTEAFF
TRBD2 | 14 | TRBJ2-7 | NA | TRBV4-1 | TGCGCCAGCGGAACCGGGACTAGCGTTTACGAGCAGTACTTC | CASGTGTSVYEQYF
NA | 14 | TRBJ1-2 | NA | TRBV5-4 | TGTGCCAGCAGCCCTGCGAACCGAAACTATGGCTACACCTTC | CASSPANRNYGYTF
NA | 15 | TRBJ2-3 | NA | TRBV5-4 | TGTGCCAGCAGCTTGATCGGCAGGGGAGCAGATACGCAGTATTTT | CASSLIGRGADTQYF
TRBD1 | 15 | TRBJ2-7 | NA | TRBV27 | TGTGCCAGCAGGTGGGACAGGGCCTCCCCCAACGAGCAGTACTTC | CASRWDRASPNEQYF
NA | 14 | TRBJ1-2 | NA | TRBV7-9 | TGTGCCAGCAGCTTAGGGCAGGGCGGCTATGGCTACACCTTC | CASSLGQGGYGYTF
TRBD1 | 15 | TRBJ1-1 | many | TRBV9 | TGTGCCAGCAGCGTAGAAGGGACAGGGAACACTGAAGCTTTCTTT | CASSVEGTGNTEAFF
TRBD1 | 19 | TRBJ2-1 | NA | TRBV7-2 | TGTGCCAGCAGCTCCGTCGTCCCGGGACAGGTCCCCACCTACAATGAGCAGTTCTTC | CASSSVVPGQVPTYNEQFF
TRBD1 | 14 | TRBJ1-4 | few | TRBV27 | TGTGCCAGCAGTTTAGACAGGGGTCTTGGAAAACTGTTTTTT | CASSLDRGLGKLFF
NA | 15 | TRBJ2-3 | NA | TRBV5-1 | TGCGCCAGCAGCTTTCTAGTCTCCGGCACAGATACGCAGTATTTT | CASSFLVSGTDTQYF
TRBD1 | 15 | TRBJ2-5 | NA | TRBV5-8 | TGTGCCAGCAGCCGGAGACAGGGTGGTGGGAGACCCATCTACTTC | CASSRRQGGGRPIYF
TRBD2 | 15 | TRBJ2-7 | few | TRBV11-2 | TGTGCCAGCAGCTTAGCCCGGGAGGTGGATTACGAGCAGTACTTC | CASSLAREVDYEQYF
NA | 14 | TRBJ1-1 | NA | TRBV18 | TGTGCCAGCTCACCCCCCGAGAGATCCACTGAAGCTTTCTTT | CASSPPERSTEAFF
TRBD1 | 13 | TRBJ1-2 | NA | TRBV11-2 | TGTGCCAGCAGCCAACACGGGACAGACGGCTACACCTTC | CASSQHGTDGYTF
NA | 15 | TRBJ1-6 | NA | TRBV11-2 | TGTGCCAGCAGCTTAGACTATAGGGGGAATTCACCCCTCCACTTT | CASSLDYRGNSPLHF
NA | 18 | TRBJ2-5 | NA | TRBV5-6 | TGTGCCAGCAGCCGCGCTCGCCGGAGCTCTTTGTACCAAGAGACCCAGTACTTC | CASSRARRSSLYQETQYF
NA | 15 | TRBJ1-1 | once | TRBV6-5 | TGTGCCAGCAGTTCCACCGGGACACTGAACACTGAAGCTTTCTTT | CASSSTGTLNTEAFF
TRBD1 | 14 | TRBJ1-1 | once | TRBV10-3 | TGTGCCATCAGTGAGGACAGGGGGGTCGCTGAAGCTTTCTTT | CAISEDRGVAEAFF
NA | 14 | TRBJ1-1 | NA | TRBV29-1 | TGCAGCGTACAACCCGAGAGGGGGGGGACTGAAGCTTTCTTT | CSVQPERGGTEAFF
TRBD2 | 16 | TRBJ2-2 | NA | TRBV7-2 | TGTGCCAGCAGCTTAGCGCGGCGGGGGTATTCCGGGGAGCTGTTTTTT | CASSLARRGYSGELFF